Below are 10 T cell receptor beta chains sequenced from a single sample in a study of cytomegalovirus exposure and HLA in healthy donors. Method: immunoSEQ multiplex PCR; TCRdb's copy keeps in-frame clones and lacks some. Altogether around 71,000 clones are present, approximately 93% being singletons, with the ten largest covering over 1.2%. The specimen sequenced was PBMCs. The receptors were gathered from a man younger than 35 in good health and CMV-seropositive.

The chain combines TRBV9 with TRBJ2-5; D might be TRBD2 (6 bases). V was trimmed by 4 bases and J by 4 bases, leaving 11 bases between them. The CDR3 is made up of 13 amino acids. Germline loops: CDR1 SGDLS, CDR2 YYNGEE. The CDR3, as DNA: TGTGCCAGCAGCCCCGGGACTGGAGAGACCCAGTACTTC. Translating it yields CASSPGTGETQYF.

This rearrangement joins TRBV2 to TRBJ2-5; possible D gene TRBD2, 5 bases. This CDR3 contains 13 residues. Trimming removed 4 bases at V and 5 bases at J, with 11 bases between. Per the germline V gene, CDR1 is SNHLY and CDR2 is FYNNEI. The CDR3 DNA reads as TGTGCCAGCAGTGGTCGGGGTTTCGAGACCCAGTACTTC. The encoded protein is CASSGRGFETQYF. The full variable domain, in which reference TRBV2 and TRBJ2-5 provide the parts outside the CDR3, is EPEVTQTPSHQVTQMGQEVILRCVPISNHLYFYWYRQILGQKVEFLVSFYNNEISEKSEIFDDQFSVERPDGSNFTLKIRSTKLEDSAMYFCASSGRGFETQYFGPGTRLLVL.

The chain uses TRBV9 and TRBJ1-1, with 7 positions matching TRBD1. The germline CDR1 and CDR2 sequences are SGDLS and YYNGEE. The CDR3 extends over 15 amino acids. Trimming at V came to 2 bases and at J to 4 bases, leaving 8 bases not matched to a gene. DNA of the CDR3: TGTGCCAGCAGCGTCGAGGGGGCAGCGAGCACTGAAGCTTTCTTT. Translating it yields CASSVEGAASTEAFF.

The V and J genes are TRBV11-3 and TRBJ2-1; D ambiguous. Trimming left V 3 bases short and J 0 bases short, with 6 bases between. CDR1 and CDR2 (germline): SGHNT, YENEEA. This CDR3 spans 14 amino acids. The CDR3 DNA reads TGTGCCAGCAGCTTCGGTAGCTCCTACAATGAGCAGTTCTTC. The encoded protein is CASSFGSSYNEQFF.

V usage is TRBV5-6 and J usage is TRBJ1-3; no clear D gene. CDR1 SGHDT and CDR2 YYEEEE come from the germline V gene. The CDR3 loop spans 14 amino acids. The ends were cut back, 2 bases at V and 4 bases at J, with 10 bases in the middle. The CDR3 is CASSFWAQGNTIYF. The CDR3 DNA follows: TGTGCCAGCAGCTTTTGGGCACAGGGAAACACCATATATTTT. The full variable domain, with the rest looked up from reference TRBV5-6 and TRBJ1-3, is DAGVTQSPTHLIKTRGQQVTLRCSPKSGHDTVSWYQQALGQGPQFIFQYYEEEERQRGNFPDRFSGHQFPNYSSELNVNALLLGDSALYLCASSFWAQGNTIYFGEGSWLTVV.

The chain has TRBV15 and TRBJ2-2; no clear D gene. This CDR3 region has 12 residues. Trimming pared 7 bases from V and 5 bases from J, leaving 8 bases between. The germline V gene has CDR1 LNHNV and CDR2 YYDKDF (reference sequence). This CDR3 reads CATTPGTGELFF. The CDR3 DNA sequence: TGTGCCACCACCCCCGGGACCGGGGAGCTGTTTTTT.

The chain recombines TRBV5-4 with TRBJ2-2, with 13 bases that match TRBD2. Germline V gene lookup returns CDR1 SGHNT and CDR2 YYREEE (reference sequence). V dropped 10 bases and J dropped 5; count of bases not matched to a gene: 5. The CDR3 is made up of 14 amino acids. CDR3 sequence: CAGGLAGVTGELFF. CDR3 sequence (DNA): TGTGCCGGAGGACTAGCGGGGGTAACCGGGGAGCTGTTTTTT.

CDR3 protein: CASSELWSTGETQYF. As DNA, the CDR3 is TGTGCCAGCAGTGAATTGTGGAGCACCGGGGAGACCCAGTACTTC. This chain uses TRBV25-1 with TRBJ2-5; no clear D gene. Trimming removed 1 base at V and 5 bases at J, with 14 bases between. The CDR3 loop spans 15 amino acids. Germline loops: CDR1 MGHDK, CDR2 SYGVNS.

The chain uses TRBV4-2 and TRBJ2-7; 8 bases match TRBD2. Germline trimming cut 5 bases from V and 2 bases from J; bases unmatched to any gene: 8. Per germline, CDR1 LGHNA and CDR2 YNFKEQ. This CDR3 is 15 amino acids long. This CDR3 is CASSSSGRGAYEQYF. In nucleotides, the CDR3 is TGTGCCAGCAGCTCAAGCGGGAGAGGGGCCTACGAGCAGTACTTC.

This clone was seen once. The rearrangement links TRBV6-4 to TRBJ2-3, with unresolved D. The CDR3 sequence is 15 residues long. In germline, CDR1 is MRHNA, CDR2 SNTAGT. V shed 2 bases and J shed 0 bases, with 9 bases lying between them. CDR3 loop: CASSDRVASTDTQYF. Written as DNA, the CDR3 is TGTGCCAGCAGTGACCGGGTGGCGAGCACAGATACGCAGTATTTT.